These 8 T cell receptor beta chains originate from one sample sequenced in a study of T-cell memory formation after mild COVID-19. A single record per CDR3 protein comes from TCRdb applying MiXCR to the 5' RACE reads. Of under 60,000 distinct CDR3 sequences listed, roughly 9% are singletons. Source material: PBMCs or a T cell subset sorted from them (not recorded which). These receptor sequences come from an adult woman who had mild COVID-19 (a few samples of this study predate the infection). Cell type and time point are not known.

V and J are TRBV20-1 and TRBJ1-4; perhaps TRBD1 as D (6 bases). Trimming pared 1 base from V and 14 bases from J, leaving 17 bases between. Germline values: CDR1 DFQATT, CDR2 SNEGSKA (reference sequence). The CDR3 runs 13 residues. Here the CDR3 DNA reads TGCAGTGCTAGAGGGGACACCCGAAATAGGCTGTTTTTT. The encoded protein is CSARGDTRNRLFF.

The sample holds many counts of this clonotype. The chain is built from TRBV6-5 and TRBJ2-7; TRBD1 matches 10 bases. CDR3 length: 14 amino acids. The junction had 2 bases not matched to a gene; V was cut back by 2 bases and J by 4 bases. The germline V gene has CDR1 MNHEY and CDR2 SVGAGI. CDR3 in DNA: TGTGCCAGCAGTTACGGGGGACAGGGGTACGAGCAGTACTTC. Its translation: CASSYGGQGYEQYF.

At least ten counts were recorded for this clonotype. The chain carries TRBV10-2 and TRBJ2-5; 7 bases match TRBD1. The CDR3 is 15 residues long. V was clipped by 3 bases and J by 5 bases; unmatched bases: 9. Germline CDR1 is WSHSY and CDR2 is SAAADI. CDR3 protein: CASSDRTGGKETQYF. CDR3 in DNA: TGCGCCAGCAGTGACCGGACAGGCGGAAAGGAGACCCAGTACTTC.

Many counts were recorded for this clonotype. The chain carries TRBV30 and TRBJ1-1; TRBD1 agrees at 7 bases. This CDR3 comprises 13 residues. The germline CDR1 and CDR2 sequences are GTSNPN and SVGIG (reference sequence). V lost 3 bases and J lost 5; bases outside the gene matches: 6. The CDR3 is CAWSVNRGTEAFF. The CDR3 DNA reads TGTGCCTGGAGCGTTAACAGGGGAACTGAAGCTTTCTTT.

This chain uses TRBV5-6 with TRBJ2-2; D may be TRBD1 (6 bases). V was clipped by 5 bases and J by 4 bases, with 12 bases between them. From germline, CDR1 is SGHDT and CDR2 YYEEEE. The CDR3 is 14 residues long. DNA of the CDR3: TGTGCCAGCAGGAACGGACAGACCACCGGGGAGCTGTTTTTT. Its protein is CASRNGQTTGELFF.

This clonotype was observed many times. This chain joins TRBV20-1 and TRBJ2-7; TRBD2 agrees at 10 bases. Germline loops: CDR1 DFQATT, CDR2 SNEGSKA (reference sequence). The CDR3 spans 16 residues. With V trimmed by 0 bases and J by 4 bases, 9 bases remained unmatched. In nucleotides, the CDR3 is TGCAGTGCTAGAGATCCTACTACTAGCGGGATGTACGAGCAGTACTTC. This translates into CSARDPTTSGMYEQYF.

The chain is built from TRBV4-2 and TRBJ1-2; weak D call: TRBD1 (5 bases). The V end was cut by 1 base, the J end by 1 base, with 13 bases between. In germline, CDR1 is LGHNA, CDR2 YNFKEQ. The CDR3 is 16 amino acids. The CDR3 loop reads CASSQAQGRNNYGYTF. The CDR3 DNA reads TGTGCCAGCAGCCAAGCCCAGGGACGGAATAACTATGGCTACACCTTC.

This clonotype has ten or more counts. The V call is TRBV20-1, the J call TRBJ1-5; possible D gene TRBD1, 6 bases. Trimming stripped 4 bases from V and 3 bases from J, with 10 bases between. The CDR3 covers 13 residues. Germline V gene lookup returns CDR1 DFQATT and CDR2 SNEGSKA (reference sequence). CDR3 in DNA: TGCAGTGCTAAGCGACAGGACAATCAGCCCCAGCATTTT. It specifies CSAKRQDNQPQHF.